This T cell receptor (beta chain) was obtained from a study of T cell responses to AZD1222 COVID-19 vaccine. Findings of the study overall: Nearly half of unique spike-specific TCRs reportedly avoided B.1.351 and B.1.1.7 mutated regions. After two AZD1222 doses, spike-specific TCR breadth and depth rose versus day 0. At study baseline, merely roughly 6 AZD1222 recipients were seropositive. Donors were largely white British and mainly female; clonal diversity was possibly underestimated.

Details on this clone: Antigen: not known.

Germline CDR1 reads SGHRS; CDR2 reads YFSETQ. CDR3 length: 16 amino acids. V gave up 0 bases and J gave up 6 bases; unmatched junction bases: 9. Profiling relied on immunoSEQ multiplex PCR, and the TCRdb table lists in-frame clones only, not all of them. The data hold around 65,000 clones, with over 80% observed a single time. The source of this sequence is an adult who received the AZD1222 COVID-19 vaccine. The sequencing used peripheral blood, collected 28 days after the second AZD1222 dose. The chain has TRBV5-1 and TRBJ2-5; 9 nucleotides align to TRBD1. The chain's CDR3 is CASSLAGQGNGKTQYF. The CDR3 nucleotides read TGCGCCAGCAGCTTGGCGGGACAGGGCAATGGAAAGACCCAGTACTTC.